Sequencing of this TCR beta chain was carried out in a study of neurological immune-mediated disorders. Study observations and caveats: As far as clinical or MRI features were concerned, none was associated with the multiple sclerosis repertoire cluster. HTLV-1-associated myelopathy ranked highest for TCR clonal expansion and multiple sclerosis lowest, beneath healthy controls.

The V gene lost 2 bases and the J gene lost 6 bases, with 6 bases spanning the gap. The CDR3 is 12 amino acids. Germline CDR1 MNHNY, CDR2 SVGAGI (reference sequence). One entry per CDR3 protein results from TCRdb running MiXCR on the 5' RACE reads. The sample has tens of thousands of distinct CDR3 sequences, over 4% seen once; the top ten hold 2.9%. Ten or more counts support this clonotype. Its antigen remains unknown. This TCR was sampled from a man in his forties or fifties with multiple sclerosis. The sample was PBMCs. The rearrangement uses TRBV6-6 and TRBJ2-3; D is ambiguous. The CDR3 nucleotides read TGTGCCAGCAGTTACCATGGCGATACGCAGTATTTT. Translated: CASSYHGDTQYF.